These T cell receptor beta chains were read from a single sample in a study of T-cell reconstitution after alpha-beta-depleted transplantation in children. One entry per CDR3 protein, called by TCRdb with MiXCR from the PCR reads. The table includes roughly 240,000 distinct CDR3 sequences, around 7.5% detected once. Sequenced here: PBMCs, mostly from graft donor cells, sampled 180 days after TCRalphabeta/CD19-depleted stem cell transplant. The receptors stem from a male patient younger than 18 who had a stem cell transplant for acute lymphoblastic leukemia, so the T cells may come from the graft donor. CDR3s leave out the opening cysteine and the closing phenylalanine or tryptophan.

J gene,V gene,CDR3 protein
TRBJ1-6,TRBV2,ASTTGQGRSPLH
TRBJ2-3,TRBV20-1,SASRTSRSSTDTQY
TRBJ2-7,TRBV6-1,ASKDQQGGPYEQY
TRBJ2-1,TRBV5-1,ASSLETSGGFYNEQF
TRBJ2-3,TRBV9,ASSVDPEGGATDTQY
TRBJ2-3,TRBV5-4,ASSLGGGAQY
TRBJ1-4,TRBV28,ASSLMGSSTNEKLF
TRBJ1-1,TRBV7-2,ASSLAPAKHGQAF
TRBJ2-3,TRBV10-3,AISAGRASTDTQY
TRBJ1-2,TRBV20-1,SVGGRNYGYT
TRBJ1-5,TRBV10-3,AISESPSPSNQPQH
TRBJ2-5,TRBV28,ASSFYQRETQY
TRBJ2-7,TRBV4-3,ASSQDRGRPEQY
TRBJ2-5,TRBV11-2,ASSRGSSGQGQETQY
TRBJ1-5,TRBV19,ASSKDRVNQPQH
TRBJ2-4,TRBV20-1,GSSGKNIQY
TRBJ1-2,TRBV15,ATSRETRDRDYYGYT
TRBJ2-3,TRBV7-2,ASSLALNRGTDTQY
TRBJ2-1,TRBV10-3,ATHSGRALSNEQF
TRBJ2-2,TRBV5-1,ASSLARDGELF
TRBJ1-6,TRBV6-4,ASSWDRDSPLH
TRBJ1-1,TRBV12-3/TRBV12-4,ASSPFTGNEAF
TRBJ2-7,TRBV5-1,ASSSGTWSYEQY
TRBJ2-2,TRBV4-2,ASSQDITGELF
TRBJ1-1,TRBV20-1,SARTKGEAF
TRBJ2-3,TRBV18,ASSDRGPDTQY
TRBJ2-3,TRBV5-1,ASSGTGGQNGDTQY
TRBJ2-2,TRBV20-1,SARDNNRKNTGELF
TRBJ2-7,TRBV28,ASSLIRASETGYEQY
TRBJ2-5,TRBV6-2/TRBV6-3,ATAGLQEETQY
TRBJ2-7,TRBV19,ASSMGDRSYEQY
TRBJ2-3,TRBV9,ASSVGMGRPDTQY
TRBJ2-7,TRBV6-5,ASSYSSGATTYEQY
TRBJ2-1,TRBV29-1,SVGRDRTGTKLAEQF
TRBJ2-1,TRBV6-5,ASSYSTSGDFMHEQF
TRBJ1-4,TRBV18,ASSPRGDRPEKLF
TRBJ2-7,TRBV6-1,ASQQGPYYEQY